This T cell receptor (beta chain) originates from a study of CD8+ T cells in alopecia areata listed by TCRdb under 2018. Regarding the study in general: Treated patients were enrolled in an open-label pilot trial of oral tofacitinib, 5 to 10 mg twice daily, for moderate-to-severe alopecia areata. Tofacitinib was administered for 6 to 18 months, and 6 months of follow-up off drug were then conducted to assess delayed response and recurrence. The SALT score, which quantifies the percentage of affected scalp surface area, was used to measure disease severity in treated patients. High-throughput TCRbeta sequencing was used to examine T cell clonal expansion in alopecia areata in both the C3H/HeJ mouse model and human patients. On the human side, TCRbeta sequencing was run on scalp tissue and on sorted CD4+ and CD8+ peripheral blood T cells from healthy controls and from alopecia areata patients with either patchy or totalis/universalis disease. Patients on tofacitinib were biopsied at baseline and after 4 and 24 weeks of treatment, and several of the patients also had a later scalp biopsy. Clonality in the scalp was compared among normal scalp (n=4), patchy alopecia areata scalp (n=8), and alopecia totalis/universalis scalp (n=8). RNA was obtained with the PAXgene miRNA kit for fixed scalp, the miRNeasy kit for PBMCs, and the RNeasy kit for mouse skin. Amplification of TCRbeta CDR3 regions was done by immunoSEQ multiplex PCR using 35 Vbeta forward primers and 13 Jbeta reverse primers. Summary of the overall study and its limitations: Many expanded lesional clones persisted in scalp and blood during tofacitinib treatment, which may partly explain relapse after stopping treatment. Lesional scalp, especially in alopecia totalis/universalis, showed higher clonality and more expanded CD8+ clones than normal scalp, suggesting antigenic drive. TCR sequences shared between patients were less clear than in mice, possibly partly because of HLA diversity in the patient population. Because the treated cohort was small and had just a single nonresponder, larger studies are needed to establish links between baseline CD8+ expansion and response. Scalp clonality and the number of expanded CD8+ clones among the top 100 scalp clones were significantly decreased by tofacitinib. Unlike mouse skin, which is dominated by gammadelta T cells, normal human skin has resident alphabeta T cells that are also sequenced, and this complicates analysis of the scalp TCR repertoire.

According to the germline V gene (reference sequence), CDR1 reads LNHNV and CDR2 reads YYDKDF. Relative to germline, V is missing 5 bases and J is missing 1 base, with 6 bases of the junction outside any gene match. Inclusive of the bounding cysteine and phenylalanine, the CDR3 is 15 residues long. The CDR3 DNA has 45 bases and is translated from base 1. This clone has a handful of counts. No cognate antigen has been identified for it. No much larger clone exists at a distance of one base, and base qualities are not known. Libraries were made using the immunoSEQ multiplex PCR assay. To provide template for TCR sequencing, every sample had RNA extracted and reverse transcribed into cDNA. First-strand cDNA was synthesized using SuperScript III with a 2:1 mix of oligo-dT and random hexamers. A synthetic immune receptor repertoire was used to gauge amplification bias, and whatever bias remained was removed computationally. On the study's bioinformatics: Raw reads were preprocessed for error removal, and CDR3 was defined according to IMGT conventions as running from the conserved cysteine to phenylalanine. Clonality was computed by normalizing Shannon entropy by log2 of the number of productive unique TCRs and subtracting the result from 1. Scalp TCRbeta sequences were cross-referenced with sorted blood CD4 and CD8 repertoires so that the CD4 or CD8 identity of scalp clones could be inferred. TCRdb carries this immuneACCESS record with in-frame sequences only. Its versions omit some clonotypes, under half of them owing to an unresolved V gene in the studies checked, with the rest unexplained. That table gives V, J and clone size, and the DNA gave D and trimming. In all, the sample holds about 190,000 clones, and approximately 56% of those were seen once. The ten largest clones capture about 0.65% of the sample.

Read against the paper, the sample's time point label means: about four weeks on oral tofacitinib. Per the publication, the treatment or condition label means: oral pan-JAK inhibitor, 5-10 mg twice daily. Lesional scalp punch biopsies and peripheral blood were collected from alopecia areata patients. After PBMCs were isolated by density centrifugation and stained for CD3, CD4 and CD8, a FACSAria was used to sort CD4+ and CD8+ T cells. The sequence links TRBV15 to TRBJ2-7, and 9 junctional nucleotides match TRBD1. The sample in question was CD4+ T cells sorted from blood, obtained at week 4, from a patient treated with tofacitinib. This TCR came from a human donor with alopecia areata. The nucleotides are TGTGCCACCAGCCGGACAGGGGCCAAATCCTACGAGCAGTACTTC. The resulting protein is CATSRTGAKSYEQYF.